A single sample gave rise to the 25 T cell receptor beta chains below, sequenced in a study of cytomegalovirus exposure and HLA in healthy donors. PCR was performed using 60 Vbeta and 13 Jbeta primers. The assay was immunoSEQ multiplex PCR, and TCRdb's table has in-frame clones only and misses some. This sample has approximately 160,000 clones; nearly 80% occur once, and the top ten carry 0.55% to 0.8%. Sequencing input: PBMCs. The receptors stem from a male donor in good health and CMV-seronegative.

The chain carries TRBV5-1 and TRBJ2-5, with TRBD2 matching over 10 bases. From germline, CDR1 is SGHRS and CDR2 YFSETQ. The CDR3 runs to 15 residues. V lost 4 bases, J lost 2 bases, and 5 bases stayed unmatched. The CDR3 DNA is TGCGCCAGCAGCCCACAGGGACTAGCGCAAGAGACCCAGTACTTC. This sequence encodes CASSPQGLAQETQYF.

This chain connects TRBV6-1 to TRBJ2-5, with D maybe TRBD2 (5 bases). Germline V gene data show CDR1 as MNHNS and CDR2 as SASEGT. This CDR3 has 11 residues. With 7 bases removed from V and 5 bases from J, the gap between germline ends came to 8 bases. The CDR3 protein is CASTERETQYF. DNA of the CDR3: TGTGCCAGCACGGAGCGGGAGACCCAGTACTTC.

The genes are TRBV5-6 and TRBJ2-7; weak D call: TRBD2 (6 bases). This CDR3 region has 14 residues. V was trimmed by 4 bases and J by 3 bases, leaving 14 bases between them. Germline V CDR1 and CDR2: SGHDT, YYEEEE. In DNA form, the CDR3 reads TGTGCCAGCAGCCCTTGGGGACTCTTCTACGAGCAGTACTTC. It specifies CASSPWGLFYEQYF.

V is TRBV29-1 and J is TRBJ2-5; D is uncertain. Germline CDR1 and CDR2: SQVTM and ANQGSEA. V lost 3 bases to trimming and J lost 1 base, with 9 bases between them. The CDR3 is 13 amino acids. CDR3 region: CSVDLSGQETQYF. CDR3 nucleotides: TGCAGCGTTGATCTGTCGGGCCAAGAGACCCAGTACTTC.

This clone showed up just once. The chain employs TRBV5-4 and TRBJ1-2; 8 nucleotides line up with TRBD1. Germline CDR1 reads SGHNT; CDR2 reads YYREEE (reference sequence). The J segment lost 2 bases and the V segment lost 0 bases, leaving 3 bases of the junction unmatched. The CDR3 covers 15 residues. CDR3: CASSLGRQGNYGYTF. DNA of the CDR3: TGTGCCAGCAGCTTGGGGAGACAGGGGAACTATGGCTACACCTTC.

About this clone itself: The junction departs from germline at one end; a sequencing error may be responsible. In nucleotides, the CDR3 is TGTTCCAGCAGCACAGGGAGTGATTATGGCTACACCTTC. It translates to CSSSTGSDYGYTF. V and J are TRBV7-9 and TRBJ1-2; D is possibly TRBD1 (6 bases). The CDR3 sequence is 13 residues long. CDR1 and CDR2 from the germline V gene are SEHNR and FQNEAQ (reference sequence).

In this sample, this clone turned up once. The rearrangement joins TRBV10-3 to TRBJ1-1, with D possibly being TRBD1 (6 bases). V was shortened by 10 bases and J by 1 base, with 13 bases between the two germline ends. Germline CDR1 reads ENHRY; CDR2 reads SYGVKD. This CDR3 contains 13 residues. The DNA for the CDR3 is TGTGCCAGCGAGGGACAAGGGAACACTGAAGCTTTCTTT. Translated: CASEGQGNTEAFF.

The chain couples TRBV19 to TRBJ2-3; TRBD1 is a possible D gene (6 bases). Trimming shortened V by 3 bases and J by 2 bases, and 18 bases separated the two germline ends. The CDR3 covers 17 residues. Germline loops: CDR1 LNHDA, CDR2 SQIVND (reference sequence). CDR3 region: CASSMGTGISSTDTQYF. CDR3 sequence (DNA): TGTGCCAGTAGTATGGGCACAGGGATTTCATCCACAGATACGCAGTATTTT.

V usage is TRBV10-3 and J usage is TRBJ1-1; 9 bases are a match to TRBD1. V was pared by 4 bases and J by 10 bases, with 7 bases of the junction left unmatched. Germline CDR1 ENHRY, CDR2 SYGVKD. This CDR3 has 13 residues. CDR3 nucleotides: TGTGCCATCAGTGGGACAGGGGAGGTTGGAGCTTTCTTT. Translated: CAISGTGEVGAFF.

The V call is TRBV7-2, the J call TRBJ1-1; perhaps TRBD1 as D (6 bases). Trimming removed 0 bases at V and 5 bases at J, with 10 bases between. The CDR3 extends over 14 amino acids. CDR1 is SGHTA and CDR2 is FQGNSA in the germline V gene. This CDR3 is CASSLAGAGTEAFF. In nucleotides, the CDR3 is TGTGCCAGCAGCTTAGCGGGGGCAGGGACTGAAGCTTTCTTT.

This clone was seen a few times. In DNA, the CDR3 is TGTGCCAGCTCCCGGGAAGAGACCCAGTACTTC. It encodes CASSREETQYF. The V and J genes are TRBV18 and TRBJ2-5; no clear D gene. From germline, CDR1 is KGHSH and CDR2 LQKENI. This CDR3 contains 11 residues. The V end was cut by 6 bases, the J end by 3 bases, with 5 bases between.

As DNA, the CDR3 is TGTGCCAGCAGCGCATCGGACTATGGCTACACCTTC. This encodes CASSASDYGYTF. V usage is TRBV7-9 and J usage is TRBJ1-2; D ambiguous. The CDR3 sequence is 12 residues long. Trimming took off 5 bases at V and 3 bases at J, with 7 bases between the two ends. Germline V gene sequence: CDR1 SEHNR, CDR2 FQNEAQ (reference sequence).

The V call is TRBV9, the J call TRBJ2-1, with a tentative D call TRBD2 (5 bases). Deletions cut 2 bases from V and 4 bases from J, with 13 bases between. The CDR3 covers 15 residues. Germline V gene data show CDR1 as SGDLS and CDR2 as YYNGEE. CDR3 in DNA: TGTGCCAGCAGCGTTTTGACTACCGGTTACAATGAGCAGTTCTTC. Encoded protein: CASSVLTTGYNEQFF.

V usage is TRBV30 and J usage is TRBJ2-7; tentatively, D is TRBD2 (5 bases). Germline CDR1 and CDR2: GTSNPN and SVGIG (reference sequence). The germline V and J ends were trimmed by 0 bases and 7 bases, with 19 bases remaining between them. The CDR3 has 15 amino acids. The CDR3 bases are TGTGCCTGGAGTGTACTGGCAGGCCCTCGCGGGGAGCAGTACTTC. It encodes CAWSVLAGPRGEQYF.

The rearrangement joins TRBV7-2 to TRBJ2-7; D possibly corresponds to TRBD1 (6 bases). The CDR3 runs 14 residues. Per germline, CDR1 SGHTA and CDR2 FQGNSA. The V and J ends lost 5 bases and 2 bases respectively, with 13 bases between them. The CDR3: CASSIQQGPYEQYF. CDR3 nucleotide sequence: TGTGCCAGCAGCATACAACAGGGCCCCTACGAGCAGTACTTC.

V usage is TRBV7-6 and J usage is TRBJ2-3, with a tentative D call TRBD2 (6 bases). This CDR3 is 14 amino acids long. Per germline, CDR1 SGHVS and CDR2 FNYEAQ. V was shortened by 4 bases and J by 0 bases, with 8 bases between the two germline ends. The CDR3 protein is CASSSLASTDTQYF. Here the CDR3 DNA reads TGTGCCAGCAGCTCCCTAGCGAGCACAGATACGCAGTATTTT.

V and J are TRBV18 and TRBJ1-4; D might be TRBD1 (6 bases). From germline, CDR1 is KGHSH and CDR2 LQKENI. The V end lost 6 bases, the J end lost 3 bases, and 20 bases lay between the germline ends. This CDR3 region has 17 residues. The CDR3 protein is CASSPAGGREANEKLFF. CDR3 sequence (DNA): TGTGCCAGCTCGCCCGCCGGGGGGCGCGAGGCTAATGAAAAACTGTTTTTT.

The chain combines TRBV6-9 with TRBJ2-7, with 7 bases identical to TRBD2. V trimming: 0 bases; J trimming: 4 bases; junction bases outside the gene matches: 6. This CDR3 has 15 residues. The germline CDR1 and CDR2 sequences are MNHGY and SVAAGI. CDR3 DNA: TGTGCCAGCAGTTATTCGGGGGGAGGGAGTTACGAGCAGTACTTC. Translated, it gives CASSYSGGGSYEQYF.

CDR3 region: CASSPREETQYF. The CDR3 DNA reads TGTGCCAGCAGCCCCCGGGAAGAGACCCAGTACTTC. The V and J genes are TRBV6-6 and TRBJ2-5; D unclear. Germline V gene sequence: CDR1 MNHNY, CDR2 SVGAGI (reference sequence). The CDR3 contains 12 residues. Deletions cut 6 bases from V and 3 bases from J, with 8 bases between.

J is TRBJ2-5 and V is TRBV18; 9 bases line up with TRBD2. There are 15 residues in the CDR3. Trimming took 4 bases from V and 7 from J; bases not matched to a gene: 10. Germline V gives CDR1 KGHSH, CDR2 LQKENI. CDR3: CASSRLAGPRGTQYF. The DNA for the CDR3 is TGTGCCAGCTCACGTCTAGCGGGGCCCCGTGGGACCCAGTACTTC.

V usage is TRBV18 and J usage is TRBJ1-1, with D perhaps TRBD1 (6 bases). Per germline, CDR1 KGHSH and CDR2 LQKENI. This CDR3 is 13 amino acids long. V was clipped by 5 bases and J by 6 bases, with 13 bases between them. The CDR3 protein is CASSSTKGAEAFF. The CDR3 DNA follows: TGTGCCAGCTCATCAACAAAGGGGGCTGAAGCTTTCTTT.

The chain has TRBV7-2 and TRBJ1-3, with no clear D. Germline V gene sequence: CDR1 SGHTA, CDR2 FQGNSA. Trimming shortened V by 1 base and J by 0 bases, and 7 bases separated the two germline ends. The CDR3 has 15 residues. The DNA of the CDR3 is TGTGCCAGCAGCTTAGTGGGCAGCTCTGGAAACACCATATATTTT. It encodes CASSLVGSSGNTIYF.

CDR3 sequence reads: CASSVGGGTGSGNTIYF. DNA for the CDR3: TGTGCCAGCAGCGTAGGGGGGGGGACAGGGAGTGGAAACACCATATATTTT. V usage is TRBV9 and J usage is TRBJ1-3, with TRBD1 matching over 9 bases. The CDR3 runs 17 residues. From germline, CDR1 is SGDLS and CDR2 YYNGEE. V shed 0 bases and J 3 bases; nucleotides not matched to a gene: 7.

The V gene is TRBV7-8, the J gene TRBJ2-7; 11 bases map to TRBD1. Germline assignment: CDR1 SGHVS and CDR2 FQNEAQ. J was trimmed by 0 bases and V by 5 bases; bases with no gene match: 3. The CDR3 runs 15 residues. CDR3 region: CASSRTGGASYEQYF. The CDR3 region has the DNA TGTGCCAGCAGCCGGACAGGGGGCGCCTCCTACGAGCAGTACTTC.

The rearrangement uses TRBV5-1 and TRBJ2-7; 16 positions match TRBD2. V was pared by 4 bases and J by 5 bases, with 9 bases of the junction left unmatched. Germline V CDR1 and CDR2: SGHRS, YFSETQ. CDR3 length: 17 amino acids. This CDR3 reads CASSPGTSGGARNEQYF. CDR3 sequence (DNA): TGCGCCAGCAGCCCAGGGACTAGCGGGGGGGCTAGGAACGAGCAGTACTTC.